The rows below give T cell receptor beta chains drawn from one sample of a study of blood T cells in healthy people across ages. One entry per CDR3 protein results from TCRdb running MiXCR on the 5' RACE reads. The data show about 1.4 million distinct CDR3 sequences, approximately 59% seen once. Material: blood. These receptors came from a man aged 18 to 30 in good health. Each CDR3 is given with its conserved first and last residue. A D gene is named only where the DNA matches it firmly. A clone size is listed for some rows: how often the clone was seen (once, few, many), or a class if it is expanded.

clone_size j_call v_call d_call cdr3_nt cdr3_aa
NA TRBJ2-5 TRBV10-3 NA TGTGCCATCAGCCTCGCAGGGTCCCACCAAGAGACCCAGTACTTC CAISLAGSHQETQYF
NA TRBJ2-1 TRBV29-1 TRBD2 TGCAGCGTTGACACGCCTAGCGGGGGCAATGAGCAGTTCTTC CSVDTPSGGNEQFF
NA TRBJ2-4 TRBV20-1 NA TGCAGTGCTAGCCCGCCCGGAAACATTCAGTACTTC CSASPPGNIQYF
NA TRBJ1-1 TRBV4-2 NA TGTGCCAGCAGCCAAGAGGGGGGGGAGCCTGAAGCTTTCTTT CASSQEGGEPEAFF
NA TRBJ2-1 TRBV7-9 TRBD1 TGTGCCAGCAGCTTAAGACCTGGACAGGGGTACAATGAGCAGTTCTTC CASSLRPGQGYNEQFF
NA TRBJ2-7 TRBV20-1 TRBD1 TGCAGTGCTAGAGATGAAACAAGGACAGGTCACTACGAGCAGTACTTC CSARDETRTGHYEQYF
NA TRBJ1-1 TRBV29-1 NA TGCAGCGTTCTTTCCCCAATCCGGGAAACTTTCTTT CSVLSPIRETFF
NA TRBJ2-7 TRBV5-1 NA TGCGCCAGCAGCCTAGGGGCATACTCCTACGAGCAGTACTTC CASSLGAYSYEQYF
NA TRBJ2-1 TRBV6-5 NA TGTGCCAGCAGTGGCAGGGTTAGGGATGAGCAGTTCTTC CASSGRVRDEQFF
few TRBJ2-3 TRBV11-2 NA TGTGCCAGCAGCTTAGTTCATGGGGGTAGTTTGTGCCCCACAGATACGCAGTATTTT CASSLVHGGSLCPTDTQYF
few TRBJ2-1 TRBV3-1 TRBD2 TGTGCCAGCAGCCAAGGTAGACTAGCCGGTTACAATGAGCAGTTCTTC CASSQGRLAGYNEQFF
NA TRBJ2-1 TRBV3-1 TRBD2 TGTGCCAGCAGCCAAACCCTAGCGGGGGGGCCTCCTTCCTACAATGAGCAGTTCTTC CASSQTLAGGPPSYNEQFF
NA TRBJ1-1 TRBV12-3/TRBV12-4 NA TGTGCCAGCAGGGTGGGGGGAACTGAAGCTTTCTTT CASRVGGTEAFF
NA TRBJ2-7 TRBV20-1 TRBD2 TGCAGTGCTAGAGGGGAGGGCCTCTACGAGCAGTACTTC CSARGEGLYEQYF
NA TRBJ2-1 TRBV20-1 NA TGCAGTGCCCTGGACCGGATCGAGCAGTTCTTC CSALDRIEQFF
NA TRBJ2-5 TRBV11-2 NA TGTGCCAGCAGCCCCCCCAGGATGGGCGGAGAGACCCAGTACTTC CASSPPRMGGETQYF
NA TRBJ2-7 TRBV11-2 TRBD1 TGTGCCAGCAGCCCCCGCCCGGGACAGATAGCCTACGAGCAGTACTTC CASSPRPGQIAYEQYF
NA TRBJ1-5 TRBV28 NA TGTGCCAGCAGCACCAGAGCAGGGCAGCCCCAGCATTTT CASSTRAGQPQHF
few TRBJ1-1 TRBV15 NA TGTGCCACCACAAGGGCGTTCCGGTCCGCTGAAGCTTTCTTT CATTRAFRSAEAFF
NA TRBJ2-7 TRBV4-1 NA TGCGCCAGCAGCCGACCGGGCGGGACGCGCAACGAGCAGTACTTC CASSRPGGTRNEQYF
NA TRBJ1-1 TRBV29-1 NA TGCAGCGGATGGGGCGTTGGGATGAACACTGAAGCTTTCTTT CSGWGVGMNTEAFF
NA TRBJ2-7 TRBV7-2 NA TGTGCCAGCAGCGCACCGGTAGGCGAGCAGTACTTC CASSAPVGEQYF
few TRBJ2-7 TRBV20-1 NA TGCAGTGCTAGAGATGGGGGTAGAGACATGCTCGCCGAGCAGTACTTC CSARDGGRDMLAEQYF
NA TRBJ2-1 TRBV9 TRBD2 TGTGCCAGCGGCCCGGGACTACCTCAGTTCTTC CASGPGLPQFF
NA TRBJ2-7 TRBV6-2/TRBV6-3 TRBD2 TGTGCCAGCAGATTGACTAGCGGCTACTACGAGCAGTACTTC CASRLTSGYYEQYF
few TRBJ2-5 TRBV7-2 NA TGTGCCAGCAGCTTAGTTTACGGTCAAGAGACCCAGTACTTC CASSLVYGQETQYF
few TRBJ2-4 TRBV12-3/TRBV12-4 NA TGTGCCAGCATTGACTCAGAGGCCCGGCTCATTGGCATTCAGTACTTC CASIDSEARLIGIQYF
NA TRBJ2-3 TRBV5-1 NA TGCGCCAGCAGCAGCGGGTCGGGTACAGATACGCAGTATTTT CASSSGSGTDTQYF
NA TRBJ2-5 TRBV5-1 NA TGCGCCAGCAGCCTTACTCCGCGGGTAGCGGCCGTACAAGAGACCCAGTACTTC CASSLTPRVAAVQETQYF
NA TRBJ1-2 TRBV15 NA TGTGCCACTTCAAACAGCGCATCTAACTATGGCTACACCTTC CATSNSASNYGYTF